The 8 T cell receptor beta chains below all came from one sample that was sequenced in a study of blood T cell repertoires in COVID-19. Clones were sequenced by immunoSEQ multiplex PCR, and TCRdb holds only the in-frame ones, with some missing. This repertoire shows some 110,000 clones, approximately 78% found once; its top ten account for around 8%. Sequenced sample: peripheral blood. The receptors derive from a man in his 70s with acute or convalescent COVID-19.

The chain couples TRBV30 to TRBJ1-4, with D perhaps matching TRBD1 (5 bases). The CDR3 spans 15 residues. Trimming took 0 bases from V and 4 from J, leaving 12 bases between them. Germline V lookup: CDR1 GTSNPN, CDR2 SVGIG (reference sequence). The CDR3 coding sequence is TGTGCCTGGAGTGTAAAGACAGCTCGTAATGAAAAACTGTTTTTT. Protein: CAWSVKTARNEKLFF.

This chain links TRBV6-5 with TRBJ2-1; D is unclear. V was trimmed by 7 bases and J by 5 bases, leaving 6 bases between them. The CDR3 runs to 11 residues. Germline V CDR1 and CDR2: MNHEY, SVGAGI. CDR3 nucleotides: TGTGCCAGCAAGCGAAACAATGAGCAGTTCTTC. This sequence encodes CASKRNNEQFF.

This clone has only a few counts. CDR3 region: CASRADMAGTYEQYF. DNA of the CDR3: TGTGCCAGCAGGGCAGACATGGCAGGGACCTACGAGCAGTACTTC. The genes are TRBV6-5 and TRBJ2-7, with D tentatively TRBD1 (5 bases). The CDR3 totals 15 residues. The V gene lost 6 bases and the J gene lost 2 bases, with 17 bases spanning the gap. Germline loops: CDR1 MNHEY, CDR2 SVGAGI.

The gene calls are TRBV5-6 and TRBJ1-3, with a weak D call TRBD1 (6 bases). The length of the CDR3 is 15 residues. CDR1 and CDR2 from the germline V gene are SGHDT and YYEEEE. Deletions cut 2 bases from V and 0 bases from J, with 9 bases between. CDR3 residues: CASSFRQVSGNTIYF. The DNA of the CDR3 is TGTGCCAGCAGCTTTCGACAGGTCTCTGGAAACACCATATATTTT.

Notes on this clone: Mismatch with germline at one junction end may stem from a read error. The gene calls are TRBV12-5 and TRBJ2-7; D might be TRBD1 (6 bases). The CDR3 sequence is 12 residues long. Germline V lookup: CDR1 LGHNT, CDR2 FRNRAP. The CDR3 coding sequence is TGTGCTAGTGGTTTTTGGCAGGGACAAGTGGACTTC. Translation: CASGFWQGQVDF.

The gene calls are TRBV7-2 and TRBJ1-5, with 7 bases matching TRBD1. The V gene end was trimmed by 6 bases and the J gene end by 0 bases; junction bases not matched to a gene: 5. Germline lookup yields CDR1 SGHTA and CDR2 FQGNSA. CDR3 length: 15 residues. CDR3 coding DNA: TGTGCCAGCAGTGGTCAGGGGGGTAGCAATCAGCCCCAGCATTTT. It is translated as CASSGQGGSNQPQHF.

CDR3 DNA: TGTGCCAGCAGCTGGGAGGGGGACACTGAAGCTTTCTTT. It is translated as CASSWEGDTEAFF. The chain couples TRBV5-5 to TRBJ1-1; tentatively, D is TRBD1 (6 bases). CDR1 and CDR2 (germline): SGHKS, YYEKEE (reference sequence). The CDR3 extends over 13 amino acids. Trimming removed 3 bases at V and 3 bases at J, with 9 bases between. The full variable domain, completed using reference TRBV5-5 and TRBJ1-1, is DAGVTQSPTHLIKTRGQQVTLRCSPISGHKSVSWYQQVLGQGPQFIFQYYEKEERGRGNFPDRFSARQFPNYSSELNVNALLLGDSALYLCASSWEGDTEAFFGQGTRLTVV.

The chain links TRBV14 to TRBJ2-3; the match to TRBD2 covers 8 bases. This CDR3 spans 16 amino acids. Germline V gene lookup returns CDR1 SGHDN and CDR2 FVKESK. With 1 base clipped from V and 5 bases from J, the junction kept 8 bases outside the gene matches. The CDR3 DNA sequence: TGTGCCAGCAGCCAAGGTCGGGGGGGAAAGAGAGATACGCAGTATTTT. It translates to CASSQGRGGKRDTQYF.